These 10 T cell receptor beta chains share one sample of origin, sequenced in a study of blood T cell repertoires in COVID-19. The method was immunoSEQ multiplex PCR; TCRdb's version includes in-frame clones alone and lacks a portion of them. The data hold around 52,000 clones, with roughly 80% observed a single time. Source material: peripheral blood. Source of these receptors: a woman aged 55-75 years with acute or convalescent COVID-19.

The CDR3 spells CASSFSAGLWAFF. The DNA of the CDR3 is TGTGCCAGCAGTTTTTCGGCAGGGCTGTGGGCTTTCTTT. The chain recombines TRBV27 with TRBJ1-1, with D maybe TRBD1 (5 bases). Germline V gene sequence: CDR1 MNHEY, CDR2 SMNVEV (reference sequence). V lost 3 bases to trimming and J lost 11 bases, with 16 bases between them. This CDR3 is 13 amino acids long.

The CDR3 loop reads CASSISVFYEQYF. CDR3 sequence (DNA): TGTGCCAGTAGTATATCGGTATTTTACGAGCAGTACTTC. V usage is TRBV19 and J usage is TRBJ2-7; the D is unclear. The length of the CDR3 is 13 residues. Germline CDR1 reads LNHDA; CDR2 reads SQIVND (reference sequence). Trimming left V 2 bases short and J 4 bases short, with 9 bases between.

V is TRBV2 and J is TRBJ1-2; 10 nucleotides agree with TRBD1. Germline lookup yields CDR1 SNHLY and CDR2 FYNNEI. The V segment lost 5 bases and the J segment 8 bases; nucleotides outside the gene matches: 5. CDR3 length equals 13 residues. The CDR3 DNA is TGTGCCAGCAGTCAGGACAGGGGGGTCGGCTACACCTTC. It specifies CASSQDRGVGYTF.

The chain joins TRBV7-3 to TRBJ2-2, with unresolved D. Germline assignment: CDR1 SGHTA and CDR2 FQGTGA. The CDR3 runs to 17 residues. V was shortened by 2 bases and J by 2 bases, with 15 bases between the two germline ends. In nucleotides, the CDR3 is TGTGCCAGCAGCTTATTTTCCCGAACAGCTAACACCGGGGAGCTGTTTTTT. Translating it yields CASSLFSRTANTGELFF.

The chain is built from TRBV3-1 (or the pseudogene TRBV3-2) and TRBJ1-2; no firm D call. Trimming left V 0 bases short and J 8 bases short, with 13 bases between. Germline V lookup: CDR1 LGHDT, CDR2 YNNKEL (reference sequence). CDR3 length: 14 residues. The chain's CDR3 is CASSQEASGGGYTF. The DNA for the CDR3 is TGTGCCAGCAGCCAAGAGGCCTCGGGAGGGGGCTACACCTTC.

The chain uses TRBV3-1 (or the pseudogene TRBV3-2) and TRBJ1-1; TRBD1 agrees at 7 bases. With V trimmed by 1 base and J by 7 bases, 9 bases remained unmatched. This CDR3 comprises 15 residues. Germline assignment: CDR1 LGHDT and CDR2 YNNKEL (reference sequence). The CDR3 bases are TGTGCCAGCAGCCAAGGGGTCGCCAGGGGGGATGAAGCTTTCTTT. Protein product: CASSQGVARGDEAFF.

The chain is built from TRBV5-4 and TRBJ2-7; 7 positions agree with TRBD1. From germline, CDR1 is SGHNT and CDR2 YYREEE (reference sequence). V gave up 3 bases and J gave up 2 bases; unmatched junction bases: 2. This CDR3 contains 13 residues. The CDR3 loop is CASSWGTAYEQYF. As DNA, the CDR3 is TGTGCCAGCAGCTGGGGGACAGCCTACGAGCAGTACTTC.

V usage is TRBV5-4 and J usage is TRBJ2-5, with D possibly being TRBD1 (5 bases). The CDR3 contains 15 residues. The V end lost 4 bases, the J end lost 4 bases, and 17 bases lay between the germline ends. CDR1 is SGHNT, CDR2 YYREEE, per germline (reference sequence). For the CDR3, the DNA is TGTGCCAGCAGCCCCGAGGCAGGGAAAGGAGAGACCCAGTACTTC. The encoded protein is CASSPEAGKGETQYF.

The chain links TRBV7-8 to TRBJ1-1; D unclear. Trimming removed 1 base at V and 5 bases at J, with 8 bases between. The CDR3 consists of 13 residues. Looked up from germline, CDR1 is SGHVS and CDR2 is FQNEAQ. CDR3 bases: TGTGCCAGCAGCTTAGACCGGTTGACTGAAGCTTTCTTT. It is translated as CASSLDRLTEAFF.

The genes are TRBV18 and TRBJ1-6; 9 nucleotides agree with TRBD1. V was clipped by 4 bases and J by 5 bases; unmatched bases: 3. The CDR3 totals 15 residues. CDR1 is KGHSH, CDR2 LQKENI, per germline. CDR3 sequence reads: CASSRGQGNNSPLHF. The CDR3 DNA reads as TGTGCCAGCTCACGGGGACAGGGTAATAATTCACCCCTCCACTTT. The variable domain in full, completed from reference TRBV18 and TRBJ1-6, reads NAGVMQNPRHLVRRRGQEARLRCSPMKGHSHVYWYRQLPEEGLKFMVYLQKENIIDESGMPKERFSAEFPKEGPSILRIQQVVRGDSAAYFCASSRGQGNNSPLHFGNGTRLTVT.